The T cell receptor (beta chain) described here comes from a study of T cell responses to AZD1222 COVID-19 vaccine. Broader study findings: The donor group comprised mostly white British people and more females; the analysis possibly underestimated clonal diversity. Only six AZD1222 recipients tested seropositive at baseline. Unmutated variant regions reportedly attract nearly half of all spike-specific TCRs.

As concerns this clone: Antigen: not known.

Sequenced by immunoSEQ multiplex PCR; TCRdb stores in-frame clones only, minus some. The data show about 150,000 clones, approximately 88% seen once. Germline lookup yields CDR1 KGHSH and CDR2 LQKENI. The CDR3 length is 18 residues. Trimming took off 2 bases at V and 0 bases at J, with 19 bases between the two ends. The sample was peripheral blood, taken on day 0 of MenACWY control vaccination. The chain carries TRBV18 and TRBJ1-1, with D tentatively TRBD1 (6 bases). The sequence derives from an adult in good health. The DNA of the CDR3 is TGTGCCAGCTCACCAGGTTTGACGGGGGGCAAAATGAACACTGAAGCTTTCTTT. Its translation: CASSPGLTGGKMNTEAFF.